A single sample is the source of the 9 T cell receptor beta chains below, sequenced in a study of long-term antiretroviral therapy in people with HIV. The authors ran the immunoSEQ assay, v3.0, at survey level. Some clones are missing from TCRdb's copy, which holds only in-frame ones; the method was immunoSEQ multiplex PCR. The table includes around 40,000 clones, approximately 86% detected once. The sequenced sample was unsorted PBMCs, obtained just before starting antiretroviral therapy. The receptor source for this set is a woman aged 18 to 35 with HIV.

The CDR3 protein is CASSPSEAGETQYF. CDR3 coding DNA: TGTGCCAGCTCACCATCGGAGGCGGGGGAGACCCAGTACTTC. The chain combines TRBV18 with TRBJ2-5, with a possible D match to TRBD2 (6 bases). The CDR3 consists of 14 residues. V lost 2 bases and J 5 bases, leaving 12 bases between the germline ends. Per the germline V gene, CDR1 is KGHSH and CDR2 is LQKENI.

V gene TRBV6-1 combines with J gene TRBJ2-5, with TRBD2 identical over 14 bases. The V segment lost 6 bases and the J segment 1 base; nucleotides outside the gene matches: 1. The length of the CDR3 is 15 residues. CDR1 MNHNS and CDR2 SASEGT come from the germline V gene. DNA for the CDR3: TGTGCCAGCAGCGGACTAGCGGGAGGCCAAGAGACCCAGTACTTC. Residues: CASSGLAGGQETQYF.

The chain is built from TRBV2 and TRBJ1-1; D is unresolved. The CDR3 covers 14 residues. Trimming left V 4 bases short and J 0 bases short, with 9 bases between. The germline V gene encodes CDR1 SNHLY and CDR2 FYNNEI. Written as DNA, the CDR3 is TGTGCCAGCAGTGTCTTAGGGCTGAACACTGAAGCTTTCTTT. This sequence encodes CASSVLGLNTEAFF. Combining the CDR3 with reference TRBV2 and TRBJ1-1 gives the whole variable domain EPEVTQTPSHQVTQMGQEVILRCVPISNHLYFYWYRQILGQKVEFLVSFYNNEISEKSEIFDDQFSVERPDGSNFTLKIRSTKLEDSAMYFCASSVLGLNTEAFFGQGTRLTVV.

The chain carries TRBV19 and TRBJ1-3, with D unclear. Trimming pared 6 bases from V and 8 bases from J, leaving 17 bases between. The germline V gene has CDR1 LNHDA and CDR2 SQIVND (reference sequence). The CDR3 runs 14 residues. This CDR3 is CASSNTGGRDTIYF. The CDR3 coding sequence is TGTGCCAGTAGCAATACCGGAGGTCGAGACACCATATATTTT.

CDR3 sequence: CASSFSRPGTLGAGELFF. CDR3 DNA: TGCGCCAGCAGCTTCTCCCGACCCGGGACACTGGGGGCCGGGGAGCTGTTTTTT. J is TRBJ2-2 and V is TRBV5-1; a weak D match, TRBD1 (6 bases). V lost 2 bases and J 6 bases, leaving 23 bases between the germline ends. This CDR3 spans 18 amino acids. Germline lookup yields CDR1 SGHRS and CDR2 YFSETQ.

In this sample, this clone turned up a few times. This rearrangement joins TRBV4-1 to TRBJ2-1, with 14 bases aligning to TRBD2. CDR3 length equals 18 residues. CDR1 is MGHRA, CDR2 YSYEKL, per germline. V was pared by 3 bases and J by 9 bases, with 13 bases of the junction left unmatched. CDR3 sequence (DNA): TGCGCCAGCAGCCAGGATTTTGGGACTAGCGGGAGAGTAGGTGAGCAGTTCTTC. Amino acids: CASSQDFGTSGRVGEQFF.

CDR3 sequence (DNA): TGCGCCAGCAGCGGATCCTATGGACTAACAGATACGCAGTATTTT. It codes for CASSGSYGLTDTQYF. J is TRBJ2-3 and V is TRBV4-3; tentatively, D is TRBD2 (6 bases). From germline, CDR1 is LGHNA and CDR2 YSLEER. V lost 5 bases to trimming and J lost 3 bases, with 15 bases between them. CDR3 length equals 15 residues.

The chain links TRBV14 to TRBJ2-1; 11 positions match TRBD2. The length of the CDR3 is 16 residues. J was trimmed by 3 bases and V by 3 bases; bases with no gene match: 4. CDR1 and CDR2 (germline): SGHDN, FVKESK. CDR3 amino acids: CASSHTSGSVYNEQFF. CDR3 sequence (DNA): TGTGCCAGCAGCCACACTAGCGGGAGTGTCTACAATGAGCAGTTCTTC.

The rearrangement links TRBV2 to TRBJ2-7; 9 bases match TRBD2. Trimming at V came to 4 bases and at J to 3 bases, leaving 4 bases not matched to a gene. The CDR3 is made up of 14 amino acids. Looked up from germline, CDR1 is SNHLY and CDR2 is FYNNEI. In nucleotides, the CDR3 is TGTGCCAGCAGTGTTGCGGGAGGGGGCTACGAGCAGTACTTC. It yields the protein CASSVAGGGYEQYF.